The 7 T cell receptor beta chains presented below share a single source sample, sequenced in a study of blood T cell repertoires in COVID-19. Measured with immunoSEQ multiplex PCR; TCRdb has only the in-frame clones, and not every one. The repertoire holds 200,000 to 300,000 clones, with approximately 90% as singletons. The sample comprised peripheral blood. The receptors originated from a man aged 18 to 29 with active or convalescent COVID-19.

The chain recombines TRBV7-9 with TRBJ1-5, with 7 bases aligning to TRBD1. Germline CDR1 reads SEHNR; CDR2 reads FQNEAQ (reference sequence). J lost 3 bases, V lost 3 bases, and 2 bases had no gene match. The CDR3 totals 14 residues. The CDR3 region is CASSFGTDNQPQHF. CDR3 bases: TGTGCCAGCAGCTTTGGGACAGACAATCAGCCCCAGCATTTT.

The chain is built from TRBV5-1 and TRBJ2-5; TRBD2 might be the D (5 bases). From germline, CDR1 is SGHRS and CDR2 YFSETQ. The CDR3 length is 13 residues. V dropped 3 bases and J dropped 5 bases, with 11 bases sitting between them. CDR3 in amino acids: CASSSTSLETQYF. In DNA form, the CDR3 reads TGCGCCAGCAGCTCAACTAGTTTGGAGACCCAGTACTTC.

The CDR3 bases are TGCAGTGCTAGTTCCATTACCGGTCGGAGAGAGACCCAGTACTTC. Residues: CSASSITGRRETQYF. The chain joins TRBV20-1 to TRBJ2-5; D call uncertain. V lost 3 bases to trimming and J lost 4 bases, with 18 bases between them. The CDR3 spans 15 residues. Germline loops: CDR1 DFQATT, CDR2 SNEGSKA (reference sequence).

This rearrangement joins TRBV19 to TRBJ1-3; 10 nucleotides match TRBD1. CDR1 and CDR2 (germline): LNHDA, SQIVND (reference sequence). The CDR3 runs to 16 residues. Losses at the gene ends were 5 bases for V and 4 bases for J; bases not matched to a gene: 8. The CDR3 nucleotides read TGTGCCAGTAGTTCCTCCGGGACAGGGGCCGGAAACACCATATATTTT. This gives the protein CASSSSGTGAGNTIYF.

The chain recombines TRBV9 with TRBJ2-1; the D is unclear. The CDR3 runs 15 residues. Germline loops: CDR1 SGDLS, CDR2 YYNGEE. The V end was cut by 0 bases, the J end by 8 bases, with 15 bases between. CDR3 sequence reads: CASSVGRYGGHEQFF. In nucleotides, the CDR3 is TGTGCCAGCAGCGTAGGTCGATACGGCGGCCATGAGCAGTTCTTC.

This clone appeared once. This rearrangement joins TRBV7-6 to TRBJ2-5, with 8 nucleotides matching TRBD1. The germline V gene encodes CDR1 SGHVS and CDR2 FNYEAQ. V was clipped by 3 bases and J by 5 bases; unmatched bases: 5. This CDR3 comprises 14 residues. The CDR3 sequence is CASSLDRAYETQYF. CDR3 DNA sequence: TGTGCCAGCAGCTTGGACAGGGCATACGAGACCCAGTACTTC.

CDR3 in amino acids: CSVLANSGKNTGELFF. The CDR3 region has the DNA TGCAGCGTCCTCGCCAACTCGGGGAAGAACACCGGGGAGCTGTTTTTT. The J gene is TRBJ2-2, the V gene TRBV29-1; a weak D match, TRBD2 (5 bases). V was clipped by 6 bases and J by 1 base, with 18 bases between them. CDR1 is SQVTM and CDR2 is ANQGSEA in the germline V gene. CDR3 size: 16 residues.